The clone carrying this TCR beta chain was seen ten or more times. The source material, RNA transcripts, was used to amplify TCR beta CDR3 regions. The HTBI set primed first-round TCR CDR3 RT-PCR. TCRdb reanalysed the multiplex PCR reads using MiXCR and keeps one entry per CDR3 protein. The repertoire holds 660,000 or so distinct CDR3 sequences, with about 45% as singletons. The sample is drawn from a study of T cells in Graves' hyperthyroidism and ophthalmopathy. Trimming shortened V by 5 bases and J by 10 bases, and 14 bases separated the two germline ends. The CDR3 has 12 amino acids. Germline V gives CDR1 SGHVS, CDR2 FQNEAQ.

The TCR comes from an adult man with Graves' disease, either hyperthyroidism or ophthalmopathy (not recorded which). Sequencing was done on a sample of peripheral blood or thyroid tissue (not recorded which). The V gene is TRBV7-8, the J gene TRBJ1-1; D might be TRBD1 (5 bases). The CDR3 bases are TGTGCCAGCAGCACTCAGGGAGTAGGAGCTTTCTTT. Translation: CASSTQGVGAFF. The full variable domain, its missing parts supplied by reference TRBV7-8 and TRBJ1-1, is GAGVSQSPRYKVAKRGQDVALRCDPISGHVSLFWYQQALGQGPEFLTYFQNEAQLDKSGLPSDRFFAERPEGSVSTLKIQRTQQEDSAVYLCASSTQGVGAFFGQGTRLTVV.